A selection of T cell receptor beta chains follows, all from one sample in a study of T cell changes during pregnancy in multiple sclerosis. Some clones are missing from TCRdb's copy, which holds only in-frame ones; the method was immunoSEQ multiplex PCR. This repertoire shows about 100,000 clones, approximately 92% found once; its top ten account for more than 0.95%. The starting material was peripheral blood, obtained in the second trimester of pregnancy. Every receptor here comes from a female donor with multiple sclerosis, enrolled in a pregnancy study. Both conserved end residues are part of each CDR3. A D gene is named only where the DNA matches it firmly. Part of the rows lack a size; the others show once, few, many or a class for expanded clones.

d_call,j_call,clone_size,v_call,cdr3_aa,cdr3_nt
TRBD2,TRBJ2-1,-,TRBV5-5,CASSLGLATYNEQFF,TGTGCCAGCAGCCTGGGACTAGCGACATACAATGAGCAGTTCTTC
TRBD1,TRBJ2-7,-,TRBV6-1,CASGGPRTGVYEQYF,TGTGCCAGCGGCGGACCTAGGACAGGGGTATACGAGCAGTACTTC
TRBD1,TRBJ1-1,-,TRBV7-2,CASSLGGTGGAGTEAFF,TGTGCCAGCAGCTTAGGGGGGACAGGGGGCGCGGGGACTGAAGCTTTCTTT
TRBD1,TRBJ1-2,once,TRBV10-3,CAISDLGGSGYTF,TGTGCCATCAGTGATCTAGGGGGCTCTGGCTACACCTTC
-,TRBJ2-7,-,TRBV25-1,CASSRDSYEQYF,TGTGCCAGCAGCAGGGACTCCTACGAGCAGTACTTC
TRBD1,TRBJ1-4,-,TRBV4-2,CASSHSQGQDDIRNEKLFF,TGTGCCAGCAGCCATTCCCAGGGACAGGACGACATCCGTAATGAAAAACTGTTTTTT
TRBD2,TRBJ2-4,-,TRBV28,CASSRTSGRGWYF,TGTGCCAGCAGCCGGACTAGCGGGAGGGGCTGGTACTTC
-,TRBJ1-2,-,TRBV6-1,CASTGGGGGYGYTF,TGTGCCAGCACGGGAGGAGGGGGAGGCTATGGCTACACCTTC
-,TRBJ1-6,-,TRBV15,CATRQDQYNSPLHF,TGTGCCACCAGGCAGGATCAATATAATTCACCCCTCCACTTT
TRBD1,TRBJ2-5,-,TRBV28,CASSFQTGWVKTQYF,TGTGCCAGCAGTTTCCAGACAGGGTGGGTAAAGACCCAGTACTTC
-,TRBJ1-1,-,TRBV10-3,CAISDGMNTEAFF,TGTGCCATCAGTGACGGGATGAACACTGAAGCTTTCTTT
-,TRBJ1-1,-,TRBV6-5,CASSYYTQRNTEAFF,TGTGCCAGCAGTTACTACACACAGAGGAACACTGAAGCTTTCTTT
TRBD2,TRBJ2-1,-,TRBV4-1,CASSQNGGAYNEQFF,TGCGCCAGCAGCCAAAACGGGGGGGCCTACAATGAGCAGTTCTTC
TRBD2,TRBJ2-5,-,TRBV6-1,CASSESGLAEETQYF,TGTGCCAGCAGTGAATCGGGACTAGCGGAGGAGACCCAGTACTTC
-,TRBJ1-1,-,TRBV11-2,CASSLGGQGFTEAFF,TGTGCCAGCAGCTTAGGAGGGCAGGGGTTCACTGAAGCTTTCTTT
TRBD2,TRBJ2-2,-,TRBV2,CASSLNSGRMTGELFF,TGTGCCAGCAGTCTCAATAGCGGGAGGATGACCGGGGAGCTGTTTTTT
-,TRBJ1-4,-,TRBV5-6,CASSPTSRATNEKLFF,TGTGCCAGCAGCCCCACCTCGAGGGCGACTAATGAAAAACTGTTTTTT
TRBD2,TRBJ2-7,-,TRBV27,CASSLTGAGGVTYEQYF,TGTGCCAGCAGTTTAACCGGAGCGGGAGGGGTTACCTACGAGCAGTACTTC
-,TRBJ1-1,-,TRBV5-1,CASSWGRQEVTEAFF,TGCGCCAGCAGCTGGGGGCGTCAGGAGGTCACTGAAGCTTTCTTT
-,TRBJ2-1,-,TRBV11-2,CASSFALTRSYNEQFF,TGTGCCAGCAGCTTTGCCCTGACTCGCTCCTACAATGAGCAGTTCTTC
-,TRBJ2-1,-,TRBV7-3,CASSAANSYNEQFF,TGTGCCAGCAGCGCAGCGAATTCCTACAATGAGCAGTTCTTC
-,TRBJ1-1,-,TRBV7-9,CASSLERATEAFF,TGTGCCAGCAGCTTAGAGAGGGCAACTGAAGCTTTCTTT
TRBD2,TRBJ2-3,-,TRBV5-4,CASSFSGSSQDTQYF,TGTGCCAGCAGCTTCAGCGGGAGTTCCCAAGATACGCAGTATTTT
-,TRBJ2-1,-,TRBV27,CASSTRGSYNEQFF,TGTGCCAGCAGTACCCGGGGCTCCTACAATGAGCAGTTCTTC
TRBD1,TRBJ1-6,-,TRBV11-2,CASRTLGGLGSPLHF,TGTGCCAGCAGAACCCTAGGGGGCCTAGGGTCACCCCTCCACTTT
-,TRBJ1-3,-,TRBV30,CAWTGGTGNTIYF,TGTGCCTGGACAGGAGGTACTGGAAACACCATATATTTT
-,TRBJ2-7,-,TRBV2,CASRETGPSYEQYF,TGTGCCAGCAGGGAGACAGGTCCCTCCTACGAGCAGTACTTC
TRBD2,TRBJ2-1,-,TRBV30,CAWSRRASGTNEQFF,TGTGCCTGGAGTAGAAGGGCTAGCGGAACCAATGAGCAGTTCTTC
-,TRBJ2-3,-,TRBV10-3,CAISVGGITDTQYF,TGTGCCATCAGTGTAGGCGGGATCACAGATACGCAGTATTTT
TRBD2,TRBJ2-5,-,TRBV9,CASSVAGLAAQETQYF,TGTGCCAGCAGCGTAGCGGGACTAGCGGCGCAAGAGACCCAGTACTTC
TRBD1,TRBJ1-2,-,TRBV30,CAWSGSPGQGYGYTF,TGTGCCTGGAGTGGAAGTCCGGGACAGGGATATGGCTACACCTTC
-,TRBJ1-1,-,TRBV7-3,CASSLRSGTEAFF,TGTGCCAGCAGCTTAAGGTCGGGGACTGAAGCTTTCTTT
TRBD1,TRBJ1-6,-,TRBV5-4,CASSPGQGAILNSPLHF,TGTGCCAGCAGTCCTGGACAGGGGGCTATTCTTAATTCACCCCTCCACTTT
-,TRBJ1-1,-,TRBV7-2,CASSLNRANTEAFF,TGTGCCAGCAGCTTAAACAGGGCGAACACTGAAGCTTTCTTT
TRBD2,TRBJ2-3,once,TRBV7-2,CASSLVGQSGGRSDTQYF,TGTGCCAGCAGCTTAGTAGGGCAGTCGGGGGGGCGTTCAGATACGCAGTATTTT
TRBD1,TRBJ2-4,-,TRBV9,CASSPQGDGNIQYF,TGTGCCAGCAGCCCTCAGGGGGATGGAAACATTCAGTACTTC
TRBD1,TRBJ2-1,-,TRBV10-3,CAIRPRDRANEQFF,TGTGCCATCAGGCCCCGGGACAGGGCAAATGAGCAGTTCTTC
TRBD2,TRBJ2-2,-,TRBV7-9,CASSLGEGRAGELFF,TGTGCCAGCAGCTTAGGGGAGGGCCGTGCCGGGGAGCTGTTTTTT
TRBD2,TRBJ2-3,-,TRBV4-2,CASSRRFPGLAGGTTSTDTQYF,TGTGCCAGCAGCCGGCGGTTCCCGGGACTAGCGGGGGGCACAACTAGCACAGATACGCAGTATTTT
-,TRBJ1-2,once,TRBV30,CAWSQGGTYGYTF,TGTGCCTGGAGCCAGGGAGGGACCTATGGCTACACCTTC
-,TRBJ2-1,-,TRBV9,CASSVDAVVNEQFF,TGTGCCAGCAGCGTAGATGCGGTTGTCAATGAGCAGTTCTTC
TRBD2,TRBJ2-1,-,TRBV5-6,CASSLGLAGLVNEQFF,TGTGCCAGCAGCTTGGGCCTAGCGGGGCTCGTAAATGAGCAGTTCTTC
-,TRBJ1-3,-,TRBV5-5,CASSLPQVGPFSGNTIYF,TGTGCCAGCAGCTTGCCGCAGGTTGGTCCCTTCTCTGGAAACACCATATATTTT
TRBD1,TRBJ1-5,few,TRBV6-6,CASSYSLRGRDQPQHF,TGTGCCAGCAGTTACTCTTTAAGGGGGCGGGATCAGCCCCAGCATTTT
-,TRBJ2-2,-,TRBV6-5,CASSFDRQNTGELFF,TGTGCCAGCAGTTTCGACAGGCAGAACACCGGGGAGCTGTTTTTT
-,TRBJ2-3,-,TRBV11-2,CASSSLRREQKTSTDTQYF,TGTGCCAGCAGCTCACTTAGGAGGGAGCAAAAGACTAGCACAGATACGCAGTATTTT
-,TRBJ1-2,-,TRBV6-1,CASAVGVAEDGYTF,TGTGCCAGCGCCGTCGGGGTGGCAGAGGATGGCTACACCTTC
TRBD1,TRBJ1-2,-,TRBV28,CASGQGRIYGYTF,TGTGCCAGTGGACAGGGGAGAATCTATGGCTACACCTTC
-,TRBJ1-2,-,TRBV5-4,CASSVTGSGYGYTF,TGTGCCAGCAGCGTTACAGGGTCCGGCTATGGCTACACCTTC
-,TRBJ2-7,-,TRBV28,CASSGPGHTYEQYF,TGTGCCAGCAGTGGTCCGGGACATACTTACGAGCAGTACTTC
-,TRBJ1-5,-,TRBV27,CASSFSGNQPQHF,TGTGCCAGCAGTTTTTCAGGCAATCAGCCCCAGCATTTT
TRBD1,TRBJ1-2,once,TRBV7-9,CASRETTGGATGGYTF,TGTGCCAGCAGAGAAACGACAGGGGGCGCGACTGGTGGCTACACCTTC
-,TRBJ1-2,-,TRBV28,CASNLQGYGYTF,TGTGCCAGCAATCTACAGGGATATGGCTACACCTTC
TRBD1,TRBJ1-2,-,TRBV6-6,CASSQQGEGYTF,TGTGCCAGCAGTCAGCAGGGGGAAGGCTACACCTTC
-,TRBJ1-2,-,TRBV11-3,CASSLSGSYGYTF,TGTGCCAGCAGCTTATCGGGGTCCTATGGCTACACCTTC